This record concerns one T cell receptor (beta chain) sequence. Germline lookup yields CDR1 MNHEY and CDR2 SVGAGI. Deletions cut 5 bases from V and 6 bases from J, with 16 bases between. The CDR3 is made up of 14 amino acids. Authors' analysis steps: Reference gene primers were amplified, and this amplification served to estimate nucleated cell counts. Method: immunoSEQ multiplex PCR; TCRdb's copy keeps in-frame clones and lacks some. Clone size and V and J calls were adopted from that table, with D and trimming inferred from the DNA. Of some 490,000 clones in the sample, 75% to 90% were seen once. The data were obtained in a study of blood T cell repertoires in COVID-19. Overall study context: Acute and convalescent COVID-19 samples came from the United States, Italy and Spain. Nucleic acid was either cDNA or gDNA, and it came from T cells, B-cell-depleted T cells, or PBMCs.

The receptor was isolated from a human donor in a cohort sampled during active COVID-19. V and J are TRBV6-5 and TRBJ1-2; the D gene is possibly TRBD1 (6 bases). Sequenced input: peripheral blood. DNA of the CDR3: TGTGCCAGCAGTCCCACTGGACAGAGCCATGGCTACACCTTC. Protein sequence: CASSPTGQSHGYTF.